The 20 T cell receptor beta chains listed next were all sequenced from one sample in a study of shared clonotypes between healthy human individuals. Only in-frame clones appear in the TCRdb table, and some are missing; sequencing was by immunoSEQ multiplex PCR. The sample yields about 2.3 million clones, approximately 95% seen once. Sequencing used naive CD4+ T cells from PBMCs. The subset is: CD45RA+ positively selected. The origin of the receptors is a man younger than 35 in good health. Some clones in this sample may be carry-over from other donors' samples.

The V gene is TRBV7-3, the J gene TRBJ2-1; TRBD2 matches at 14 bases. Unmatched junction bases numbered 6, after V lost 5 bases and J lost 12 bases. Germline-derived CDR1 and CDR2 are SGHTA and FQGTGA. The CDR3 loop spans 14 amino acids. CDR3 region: CASSTGTSGSWQFF. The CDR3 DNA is TGTGCCAGCAGCACTGGGACTAGCGGGAGTTGGCAGTTCTTC.

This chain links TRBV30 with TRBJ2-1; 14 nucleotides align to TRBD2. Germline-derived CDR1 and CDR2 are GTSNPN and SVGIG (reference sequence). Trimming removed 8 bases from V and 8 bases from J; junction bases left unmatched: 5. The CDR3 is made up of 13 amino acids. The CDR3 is CARGTSGSDEQFF. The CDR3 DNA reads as TGTGCCCGCGGGACTAGCGGGAGCGATGAGCAGTTCTTC.

For the CDR3, the DNA is TGCAGTGCGCTTATCTTCTACGAGCAGTACTTC. This translates into CSALIFYEQYF. The rearrangement uses TRBV20-1 and TRBJ2-5; no firm D call. The DNA end is more similar to TRBJ2-7, so the J call may be wrong. Germline loops: CDR1 DFQATT, CDR2 SNEGSKA (reference sequence). This CDR3 comprises 11 residues.

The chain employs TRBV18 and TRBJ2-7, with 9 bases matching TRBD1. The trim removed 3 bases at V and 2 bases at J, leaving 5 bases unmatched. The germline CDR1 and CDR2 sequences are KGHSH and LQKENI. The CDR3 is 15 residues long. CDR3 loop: CASSPQTGGPYEQYF. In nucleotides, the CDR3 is TGTGCCAGCTCACCGCAAACAGGGGGCCCCTACGAGCAGTACTTC. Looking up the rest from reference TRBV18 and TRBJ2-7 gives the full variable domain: NAGVMQNPRHLVRRRGQEARLRCSPMKGHSHVYWYRQLPEEGLKFMVYLQKENIIDESGMPKERFSAEFPKEGPSILRIQQVVRGDSAAYFCASSPQTGGPYEQYFGPGTRLTVT.

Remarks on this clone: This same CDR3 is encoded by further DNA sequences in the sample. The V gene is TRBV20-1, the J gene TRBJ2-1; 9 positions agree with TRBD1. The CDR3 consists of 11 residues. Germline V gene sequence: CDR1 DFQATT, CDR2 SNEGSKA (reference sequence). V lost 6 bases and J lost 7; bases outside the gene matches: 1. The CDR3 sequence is CSAGQGNEQFF. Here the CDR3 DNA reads TGCAGTGCCGGACAGGGGAATGAGCAGTTCTTC.

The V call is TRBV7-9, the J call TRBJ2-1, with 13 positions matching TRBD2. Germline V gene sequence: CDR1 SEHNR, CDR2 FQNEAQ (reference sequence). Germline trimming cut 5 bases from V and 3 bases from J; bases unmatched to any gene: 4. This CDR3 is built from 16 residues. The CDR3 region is CASSTGLAGSYNEQFF. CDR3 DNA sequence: TGTGCCAGCAGCACGGGACTAGCGGGAAGCTACAATGAGCAGTTCTTC.

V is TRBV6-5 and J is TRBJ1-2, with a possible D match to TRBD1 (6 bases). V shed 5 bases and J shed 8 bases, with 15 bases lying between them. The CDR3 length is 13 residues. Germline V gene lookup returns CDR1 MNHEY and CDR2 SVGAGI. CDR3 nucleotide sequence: TGTGCCAGCAGTAAAAGGACAGTTGGCGGCTACACCTTC. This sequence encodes CASSKRTVGGYTF.

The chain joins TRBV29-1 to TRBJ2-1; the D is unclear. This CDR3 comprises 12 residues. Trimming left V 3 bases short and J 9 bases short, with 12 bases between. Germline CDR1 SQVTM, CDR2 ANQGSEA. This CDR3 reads CSVEVGRSEQFF. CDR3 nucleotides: TGCAGCGTTGAGGTAGGGCGGAGTGAGCAGTTCTTC.

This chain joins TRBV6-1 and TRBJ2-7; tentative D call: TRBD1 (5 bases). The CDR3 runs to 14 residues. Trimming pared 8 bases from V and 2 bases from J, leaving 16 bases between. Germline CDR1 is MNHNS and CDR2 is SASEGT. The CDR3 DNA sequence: TGTGCCAGCGGCCCTGGGCAGGGCACCTACGAGCAGTACTTC. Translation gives CASGPGQGTYEQYF.

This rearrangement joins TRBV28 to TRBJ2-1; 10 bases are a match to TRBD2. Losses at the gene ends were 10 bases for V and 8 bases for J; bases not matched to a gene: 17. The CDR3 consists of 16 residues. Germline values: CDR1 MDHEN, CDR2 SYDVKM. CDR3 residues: CATHSSGRARYYEQFF. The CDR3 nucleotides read TGTGCCACCCACTCCAGCGGGAGGGCCCGGTACTATGAGCAGTTCTTC.

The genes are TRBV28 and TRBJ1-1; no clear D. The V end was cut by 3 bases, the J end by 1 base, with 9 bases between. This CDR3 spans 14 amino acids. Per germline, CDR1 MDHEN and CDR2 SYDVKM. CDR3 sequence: CASSFLFRNTEAFF. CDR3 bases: TGTGCCAGCAGTTTTCTTTTCCGGAACACTGAAGCTTTCTTT. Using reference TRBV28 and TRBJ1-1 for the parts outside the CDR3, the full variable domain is DVKVTQSSRYLVKRTGEKVFLECVQDMDHENMFWYRQDPGLGLRLIYFSYDVKMKEKGDIPEGYSVSREKKERFSLILESASTNQTSMYLCASSFLFRNTEAFFGQGTRLTVV.

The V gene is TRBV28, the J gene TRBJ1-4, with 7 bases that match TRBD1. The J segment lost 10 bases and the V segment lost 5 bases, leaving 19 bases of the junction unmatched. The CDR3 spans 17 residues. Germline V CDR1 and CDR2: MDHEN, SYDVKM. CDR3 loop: CASSAEGAGEIRGKLFF. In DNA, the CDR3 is TGTGCCAGCAGTGCCGAGGGGGCAGGGGAGATACGCGGAAAACTGTTTTTT.

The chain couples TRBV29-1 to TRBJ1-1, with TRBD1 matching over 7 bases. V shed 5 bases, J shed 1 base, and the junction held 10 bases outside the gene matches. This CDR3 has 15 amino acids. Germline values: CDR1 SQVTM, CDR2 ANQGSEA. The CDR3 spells CSVNTGAIPNTEAFF. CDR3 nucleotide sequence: TGCAGCGTTAACACAGGGGCTATACCGAACACTGAAGCTTTCTTT.

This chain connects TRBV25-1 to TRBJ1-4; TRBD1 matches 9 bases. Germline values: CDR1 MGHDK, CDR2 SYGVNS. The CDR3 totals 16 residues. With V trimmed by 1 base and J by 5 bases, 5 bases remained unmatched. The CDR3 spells CASSEFIGTGNEKLFF. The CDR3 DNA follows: TGTGCCAGCAGTGAATTTATCGGGACAGGGAATGAAAAACTGTTTTTT.

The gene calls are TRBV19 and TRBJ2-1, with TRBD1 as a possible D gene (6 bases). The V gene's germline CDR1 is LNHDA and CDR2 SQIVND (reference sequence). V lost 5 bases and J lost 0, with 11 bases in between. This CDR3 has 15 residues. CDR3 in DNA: TGTGCCAGTAGTGCGAGGACAGTCTCCTACAATGAGCAGTTCTTC. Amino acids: CASSARTVSYNEQFF.

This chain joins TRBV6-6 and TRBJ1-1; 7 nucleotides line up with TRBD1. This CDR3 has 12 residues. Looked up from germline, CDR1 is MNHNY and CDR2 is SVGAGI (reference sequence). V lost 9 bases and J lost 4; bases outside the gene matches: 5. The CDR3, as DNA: TGTGCCAGTAGACAGGGTAGCACTGAAGCTTTCTTT. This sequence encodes CASRQGSTEAFF.

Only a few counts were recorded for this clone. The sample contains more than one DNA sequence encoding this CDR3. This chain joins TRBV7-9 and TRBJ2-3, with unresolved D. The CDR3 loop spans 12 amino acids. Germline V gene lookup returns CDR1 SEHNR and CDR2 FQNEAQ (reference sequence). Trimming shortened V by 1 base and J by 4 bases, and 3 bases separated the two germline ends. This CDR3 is CASSLVPDTQYF. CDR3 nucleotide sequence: TGTGCCAGCAGCTTAGTCCCAGATACGCAGTATTTT.

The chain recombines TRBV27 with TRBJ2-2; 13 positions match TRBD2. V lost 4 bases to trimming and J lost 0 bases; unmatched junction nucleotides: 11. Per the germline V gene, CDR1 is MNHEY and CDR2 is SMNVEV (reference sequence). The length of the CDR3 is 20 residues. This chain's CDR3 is CASSSGTSGDRASNTGELFF. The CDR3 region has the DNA TGTGCCAGCAGTTCTGGGACTAGCGGGGATCGGGCCTCGAACACCGGGGAGCTGTTTTTT.

The CDR3 loop reads CATSRDRTGASSYGYTF. The CDR3 bases are TGTGCCACCAGCAGAGATCGCACAGGGGCCAGCTCATATGGCTACACCTTC. The chain uses TRBV15 and TRBJ1-2; 7 bases match TRBD1. With V trimmed by 0 bases and J by 5 bases, 12 bases remained unmatched. CDR1 and CDR2 (germline): LNHNV, YYDKDF (reference sequence). The CDR3 totals 17 residues. The full variable domain, in which reference TRBV15 and TRBJ1-2 provide the parts outside the CDR3, is DAMVIQNPRYQVTQFGKPVTLSCSQTLNHNVMYWYQQKSSQAPKLLFHYYDKDFNNEADTPDNFQSRRPNTSFCFLDIRSPGLGDTAMYLCATSRDRTGASSYGYTFGSGTRLTVV.

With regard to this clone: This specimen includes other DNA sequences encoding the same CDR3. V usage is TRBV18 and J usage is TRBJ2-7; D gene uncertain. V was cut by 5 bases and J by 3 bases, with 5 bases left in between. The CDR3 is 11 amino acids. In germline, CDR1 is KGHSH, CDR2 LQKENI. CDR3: CASSSSYEQYF. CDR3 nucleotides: TGTGCCAGCTCATCCAGCTACGAGCAGTACTTC.